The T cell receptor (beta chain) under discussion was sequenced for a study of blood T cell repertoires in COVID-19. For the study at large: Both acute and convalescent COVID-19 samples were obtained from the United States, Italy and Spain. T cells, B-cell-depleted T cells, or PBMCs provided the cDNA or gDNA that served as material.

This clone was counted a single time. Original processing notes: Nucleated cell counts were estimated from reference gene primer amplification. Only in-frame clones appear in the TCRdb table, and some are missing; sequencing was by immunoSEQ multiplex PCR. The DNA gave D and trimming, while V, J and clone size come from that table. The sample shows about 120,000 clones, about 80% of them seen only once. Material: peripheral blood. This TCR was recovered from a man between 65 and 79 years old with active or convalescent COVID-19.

CDR3 DNA sequence: TGTGCCAGTAGGAAACAGATGAACTATGGCTACACCTTC. This codes for CASRKQMNYGYTF. This chain uses TRBV19 with TRBJ1-2, with D unclear. CDR1 is LNHDA and CDR2 is SQIVND in the germline V gene (reference sequence). Trimming took 6 bases from V and 2 from J, leaving 10 bases between them. This CDR3 region has 13 residues.